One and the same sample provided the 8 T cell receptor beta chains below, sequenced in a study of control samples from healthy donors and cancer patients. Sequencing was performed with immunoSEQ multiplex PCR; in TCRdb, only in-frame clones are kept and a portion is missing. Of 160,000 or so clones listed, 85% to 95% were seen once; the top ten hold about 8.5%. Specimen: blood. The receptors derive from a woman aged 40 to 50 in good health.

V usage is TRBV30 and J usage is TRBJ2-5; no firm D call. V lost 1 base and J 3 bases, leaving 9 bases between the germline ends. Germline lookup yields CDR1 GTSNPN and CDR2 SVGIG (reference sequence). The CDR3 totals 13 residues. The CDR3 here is CAWSGQAEETQYF. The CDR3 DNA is TGTGCCTGGAGTGGCCAGGCGGAAGAGACCCAGTACTTC.

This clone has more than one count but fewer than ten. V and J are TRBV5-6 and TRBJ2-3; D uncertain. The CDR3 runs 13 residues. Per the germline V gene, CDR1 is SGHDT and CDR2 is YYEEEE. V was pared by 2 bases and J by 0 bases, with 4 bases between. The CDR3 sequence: CASSFESTDTQYF. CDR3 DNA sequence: TGTGCCAGCAGCTTTGAAAGCACAGATACGCAGTATTTT. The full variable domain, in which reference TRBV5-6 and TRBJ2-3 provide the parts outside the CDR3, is DAGVTQSPTHLIKTRGQQVTLRCSPKSGHDTVSWYQQALGQGPQFIFQYYEEEERQRGNFPDRFSGHQFPNYSSELNVNALLLGDSALYLCASSFESTDTQYFGPGTRLTVL.

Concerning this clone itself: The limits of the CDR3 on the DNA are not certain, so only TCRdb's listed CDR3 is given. CDR3 loop: CASILDSYNEQFF. The V gene is TRBV2, the J gene TRBJ2-1; TRBD1 was called by the table and not checked on the DNA. The CDR3 spans 13 residues, counting both ends. Germline V gene data show CDR1 as SNHLY and CDR2 as FYNNEI.

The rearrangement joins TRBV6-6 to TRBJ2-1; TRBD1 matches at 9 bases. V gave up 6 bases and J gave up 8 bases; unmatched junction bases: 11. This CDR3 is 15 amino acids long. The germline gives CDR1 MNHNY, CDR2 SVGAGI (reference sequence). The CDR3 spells CASSGYRGLSDEQFF. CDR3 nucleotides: TGTGCCAGCAGCGGCTACAGGGGGCTGTCGGATGAGCAGTTCTTC.

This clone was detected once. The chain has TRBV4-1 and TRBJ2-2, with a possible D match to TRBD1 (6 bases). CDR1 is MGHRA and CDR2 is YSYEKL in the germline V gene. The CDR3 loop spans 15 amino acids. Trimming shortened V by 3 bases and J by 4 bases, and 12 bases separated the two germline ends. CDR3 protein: CASSQEIRGTGELFF. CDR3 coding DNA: TGCGCCAGCAGCCAGGAAATCAGGGGCACCGGGGAGCTGTTTTTT.

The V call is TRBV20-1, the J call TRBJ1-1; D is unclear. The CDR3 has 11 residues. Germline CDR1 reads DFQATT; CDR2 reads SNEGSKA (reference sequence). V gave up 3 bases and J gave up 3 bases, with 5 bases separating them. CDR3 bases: TGCAGTGCTAGTGACTACACTGAAGCTTTCTTT. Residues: CSASDYTEAFF.

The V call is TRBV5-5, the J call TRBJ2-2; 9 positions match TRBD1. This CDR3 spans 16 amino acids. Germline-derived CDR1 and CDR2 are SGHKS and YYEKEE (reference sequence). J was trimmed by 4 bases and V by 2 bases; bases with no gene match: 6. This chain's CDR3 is CASSLTGGGSTGELFF. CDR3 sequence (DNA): TGTGCCAGCAGCTTAACAGGGGGCGGGAGCACCGGGGAGCTGTTTTTT.

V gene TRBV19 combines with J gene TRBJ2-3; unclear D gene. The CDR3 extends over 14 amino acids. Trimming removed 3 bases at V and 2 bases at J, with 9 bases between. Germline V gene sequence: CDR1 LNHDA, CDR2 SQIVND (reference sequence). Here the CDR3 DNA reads TGTGCCAGTAGTATGACCAGTTCCACAGATACGCAGTATTTT. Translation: CASSMTSSTDTQYF.